These 30 T cell receptor beta chains were sequenced from one sample in a study of cytomegalovirus exposure and HLA in healthy donors. The PCR made use of 60 Vbeta and 13 Jbeta primers. Profiled with immunoSEQ multiplex PCR; TCRdb holds only in-frame clones, not every one. Of some 130,000 clones listed, nearly 80% are singletons. Sequenced: PBMCs. All receptors come from a male donor in good health and CMV-seronegative.

This rearrangement joins TRBV7-9 to TRBJ2-3; TRBD2 matches 10 bases. The trim removed 5 bases at V and 4 bases at J, leaving 12 bases unmatched. Germline V gene sequence: CDR1 SEHNR, CDR2 FQNEAQ (reference sequence). The CDR3 loop spans 17 amino acids. The CDR3 reads CASSPSEAGGPSDTQYF. In DNA, the CDR3 is TGTGCCAGCAGCCCCTCGGAAGCGGGGGGGCCCTCAGATACGCAGTATTTT.

This clone occurred once. V usage is TRBV6-1 and J usage is TRBJ1-1; unclear D gene. The V and J ends lost 3 bases and 3 bases respectively, with 11 bases between them. Germline values: CDR1 MNHNS, CDR2 SASEGT. The CDR3 has 14 residues. The DNA for the CDR3 is TGTGCCAGCAGTGATGTAGCGGTGGACACTGAAGCTTTCTTT. Translating gives CASSDVAVDTEAFF.

In the case of this clone: The junction departs from germline at one end; a sequencing error may be responsible. This chain links TRBV15 with TRBJ1-3; 9 bases agree with TRBD1. The germline V gene encodes CDR1 LNHNV and CDR2 YYDKDF (reference sequence). The CDR3 runs 16 residues. CDR3 DNA: TGTGCCACCAGCGGAGATACAGGGGGCACTGGAAACACCATATATTTT. This translates into CATSGDTGGTGNTIYF.

The rearrangement uses TRBV19 and TRBJ1-6; a possible D gene is TRBD1 (5 bases). Trimming left V 3 bases short and J 8 bases short, with 17 bases between. The germline CDR1 and CDR2 sequences are LNHDA and SQIVND (reference sequence). This CDR3 has 16 amino acids. The chain's CDR3 is CASSITGQEGDSPLHF. The CDR3 DNA sequence: TGTGCCAGTAGTATTACTGGGCAGGAAGGGGATTCACCCCTCCACTTT.

J is TRBJ2-2 and V is TRBV19; weak D call: TRBD1 (6 bases). The CDR3 length is 16 residues. CDR1 is LNHDA, CDR2 SQIVND, per germline (reference sequence). V shed 8 bases and J shed 2 bases, with 18 bases lying between them. CDR3 sequence reads: CASSKHQGFNTGELFF. In DNA, the CDR3 is TGTGCCAGTTCAAAACACCAGGGGTTCAACACCGGGGAGCTGTTTTTT.

This chain uses TRBV10-1 with TRBJ1-2, with a weak D call TRBD1 (5 bases). Trimming took off 3 bases at V and 4 bases at J, with 18 bases between the two ends. The CDR3 is 16 residues long. Germline CDR1 and CDR2: WNHNN and SYGVQD (reference sequence). The CDR3 protein is CASSDITLRGVYGYTF. As DNA, the CDR3 is TGCGCCAGCAGTGACATTACACTACGGGGGGTCTATGGCTACACCTTC.

This rearrangement joins TRBV30 to TRBJ1-2; 7 bases line up with TRBD1. Germline CDR1 reads GTSNPN; CDR2 reads SVGIG (reference sequence). This CDR3 is 13 amino acids long. V gave up 4 bases and J gave up 8 bases; unmatched junction bases: 10. CDR3 protein: CAWIEPGGGGYTF. The DNA for the CDR3 is TGTGCCTGGATTGAACCAGGGGGAGGAGGCTACACCTTC.

This rearrangement joins TRBV6-6 to TRBJ1-6; the match to TRBD1 covers 7 bases. V shed 6 bases, J shed 10 bases, and the junction held 9 bases outside the gene matches. This CDR3 region has 14 residues. CDR1 and CDR2 (germline): MNHNY, SVGAGI (reference sequence). The CDR3 here is CASRLTGSGSPLHF. CDR3 coding DNA: TGTGCCAGCAGATTGACAGGGTCAGGATCACCCCTCCACTTT.

The chain uses TRBV6-5 and TRBJ2-5, with 8 bases identical to TRBD2. Germline values: CDR1 MNHEY, CDR2 SVGAGI. This CDR3 region has 15 residues. Germline trimming cut 4 bases from V and 5 bases from J; bases unmatched to any gene: 9. CDR3 DNA: TGTGCCAGCAGTTTGGGACTAGGGTTTCTGGAGACCCAGTACTTC. Its translation: CASSLGLGFLETQYF.

The gene calls are TRBV6-1 and TRBJ2-1; 7 positions agree with TRBD1. CDR1 is MNHNS and CDR2 is SASEGT in the germline V gene. The CDR3 contains 14 residues. V lost 5 bases and J lost 6; bases outside the gene matches: 7. In nucleotides, the CDR3 is TGTGCCAGCAGTTCTCTGGGACAGCGCAATGAGCAGTTCTTC. Its translation is CASSSLGQRNEQFF.

The CDR3 is CASSHRQGTSGAGELFF. The CDR3 DNA sequence: TGTGCCAGCAGCCATCGTCAAGGGACTAGCGGCGCCGGGGAGCTGTTTTTT. This chain uses TRBV4-2 with TRBJ2-2; 11 positions agree with TRBD2. CDR3 length equals 17 residues. Unmatched junction bases numbered 9, after V lost 3 bases and J lost 6 bases. The germline V gene has CDR1 LGHNA and CDR2 YNFKEQ.

This clone was counted once. This sequence joins TRBV9 and TRBJ1-6, with D uncertain. CDR3 length equals 15 residues. Germline CDR1 and CDR2: SGDLS and YYNGEE. Trimming removed 0 bases at V and 7 bases at J, with 11 bases between. The CDR3 loop reads CASSVASLFNSPLHF. CDR3 DNA: TGTGCCAGCAGCGTAGCTTCACTGTTCAATTCACCCCTCCACTTT.

The chain combines TRBV4-3 with TRBJ2-7; D gene uncertain. From germline, CDR1 is LGHNA and CDR2 YSLEER. This CDR3 spans 14 amino acids. V was clipped by 1 base and J by 3 bases, with 10 bases between them. CDR3 amino acids: CASSQGRRNYEQYF. The CDR3 bases are TGCGCCAGCAGCCAAGGCCGGCGGAACTACGAGCAGTACTTC.

The chain links TRBV4-3 to TRBJ2-1; 7 bases are shared with TRBD2. CDR3 length equals 14 residues. Trimming removed 4 bases from V and 5 bases from J; junction bases left unmatched: 5. Germline V gene data show CDR1 as LGHNA and CDR2 as YSLEER. CDR3 bases: TGCGCCAGCAGCCCCCTCGGGACTAACAATGAGCAGTTCTTC. It yields the protein CASSPLGTNNEQFF.

This chain joins TRBV30 and TRBJ2-7; 8 bases are a match to TRBD2. Trimming at V came to 5 bases and at J to 2 bases, leaving 2 bases not matched to a gene. This CDR3 has 12 residues. Germline CDR1 reads GTSNPN; CDR2 reads SVGIG (reference sequence). In nucleotides, the CDR3 is TGTGCCTGGGGGCGGGGGGCCTACGAGCAGTACTTC. It is translated as CAWGRGAYEQYF.

The chain couples TRBV5-4 to TRBJ2-3; unclear D gene. Deletions cut 4 bases from V and 2 bases from J, with 11 bases between. Germline loops: CDR1 SGHNT, CDR2 YYREEE (reference sequence). There are 14 residues in the CDR3. CDR3 nucleotide sequence: TGTGCCAGCAGCCTCAACAGAGACACAGATACGCAGTATTTT. Protein: CASSLNRDTDTQYF. Drawing the rest from reference TRBV5-4 and TRBJ2-3, the complete variable domain is ETGVTQSPTHLIKTRGQQVTLRCSSQSGHNTVSWYQQALGQGPQFIFQYYREEENGRGNFPPRFSGLQFPNYSSELNVNALELDDSALYLCASSLNRDTDTQYFGPGTRLTVL.

The chain links TRBV9 to TRBJ2-1, with a tentative D call TRBD2 (7 bases). The ends were cut back, 4 bases at V and 10 bases at J, with 27 bases in the middle. The CDR3 consists of 17 residues. Germline assignment: CDR1 SGDLS and CDR2 YYNGEE. As DNA, the CDR3 is TGTGCCAGCAGCCCCCGCGGGGGAGGCGGGGGCTTAAGCGAGCAGTTCTTC. Residues: CASSPRGGGGGLSEQFF.

As to this clone: Other DNA variants within this sample encode the same CDR3. V and J are TRBV30 and TRBJ1-5, with D possibly TRBD1 on 6 matching bases. In germline, CDR1 is GTSNPN, CDR2 SVGIG (reference sequence). This CDR3 has 13 amino acids. V lost 0 bases and J 5 bases, leaving 8 bases between the germline ends. The CDR3 protein is CAWSVGGDQPQHF. The CDR3 bases are TGTGCCTGGAGTGTAGGGGGAGATCAGCCCCAGCATTTT.

V and J are TRBV4-3 and TRBJ2-7; D uncertain. The germline V gene encodes CDR1 LGHNA and CDR2 YSLEER. CDR3 length: 15 residues. V gave up 0 bases and J gave up 4 bases, with 13 bases separating them. CDR3 nucleotide sequence: TGCGCCAGCAGCCAAGAGCCAGGTCTACCGTACGAGCAGTACTTC. Protein sequence: CASSQEPGLPYEQYF.

V usage is TRBV18 and J usage is TRBJ2-2; D perhaps matches TRBD1 (6 bases). V dropped 7 bases and J dropped 2 bases, with 14 bases sitting between them. This CDR3 spans 15 amino acids. CDR1 and CDR2 from the germline V gene are KGHSH and LQKENI. The CDR3: CASFRDTLNTGELFF. CDR3 in DNA: TGTGCCAGCTTCCGGGACACCCTCAACACCGGGGAGCTGTTTTTT.

This chain joins TRBV9 and TRBJ2-5, with D unclear. The CDR3 is made up of 14 amino acids. Germline lookup yields CDR1 SGDLS and CDR2 YYNGEE. Trimming stripped 2 bases from V and 2 bases from J, with 10 bases between. For the CDR3, the DNA is TGTGCCAGCAGCGTGCCGCCCCAGCAAGAGACCCAGTACTTC. Translation gives CASSVPPQQETQYF.

The chain recombines TRBV5-5 with TRBJ2-2; the match to TRBD1 covers 7 bases. CDR3 length equals 17 residues. Germline trimming cut 3 bases from V and 0 bases from J; bases unmatched to any gene: 8. From germline, CDR1 is SGHKS and CDR2 YYEKEE (reference sequence). The CDR3 reads CASSWTGDSTNTGELFF. In DNA, the CDR3 is TGTGCCAGCAGCTGGACTGGGGACAGCACGAACACCGGGGAGCTGTTTTTT.

The rearrangement uses TRBV6-1 and TRBJ2-5; possibly TRBD1 for D (6 bases). The J call may be mistaken, given a closer DNA end match to TRBJ2-7. The CDR3 has 15 amino acids. Germline V gene sequence: CDR1 MNHNS, CDR2 SASEGT. This chain's CDR3 is CASSGRNRVSYEQYF. CDR3 DNA: TGTGCCAGCAGTGGACGCAACAGGGTTTCCTACGAGCAGTACTTC.

This clone turned up a few times. The rearrangement uses TRBV10-3 and TRBJ2-7, with 12 bases fitting TRBD1. The junction had 1 base not matched to a gene; V was cut back by 6 bases and J by 1 base. The CDR3 has 14 residues. Germline values: CDR1 ENHRY, CDR2 SYGVKD. The CDR3 bases are TGTGCCATCAGGGGACAGGGGGCGTCCTACGAGCAGTACTTC. Translating it yields CAIRGQGASYEQYF.

The chain couples TRBV30 to TRBJ2-2; 8 nucleotides match TRBD2. The CDR3 is 16 residues long. CDR1 is GTSNPN, CDR2 SVGIG, per germline (reference sequence). The CDR3 loop is CARKSSGDTNTGELFF. CDR3 nucleotide sequence: TGTGCACGGAAAAGTAGCGGGGACACGAACACCGGGGAGCTGTTTTTT.

The chain employs TRBV7-3 and TRBJ1-1; D may be TRBD1 (5 bases). This CDR3 contains 14 residues. The V gene lost 6 bases and the J gene lost 4 bases, with 15 bases spanning the gap. The V gene's germline CDR1 is SGHTA and CDR2 FQGTGA. In DNA form, the CDR3 reads TGTGCCAGCAGTCGTGGGGCGTTGGGCACTGAAGCTTTCTTT. Residues: CASSRGALGTEAFF.

V and J are TRBV11-3 and TRBJ1-1; D is undetermined. The CDR3 length is 15 residues. Germline assignment: CDR1 SGHNT and CDR2 YENEEA. The germline V and J ends were trimmed by 4 bases and 0 bases, with 12 bases remaining between them. CDR3 residues: CASSSPSTMNTEAFF. DNA of the CDR3: TGTGCCAGCAGCTCCCCGTCTACTATGAACACTGAAGCTTTCTTT.

A few counts support this clone. CDR3 residues: CASTGNLRGNTIYF. CDR3 nucleotides: TGTGCCAGCACGGGTAACTTGAGGGGAAACACCATATATTTT. This chain links TRBV2 with TRBJ1-3; no clear D. V shed 7 bases and J shed 4 bases, with 14 bases lying between them. The CDR3 is 14 amino acids. Germline V lookup: CDR1 SNHLY, CDR2 FYNNEI. Full variable domain (missing parts from reference TRBV2 and TRBJ1-3): EPEVTQTPSHQVTQMGQEVILRCVPISNHLYFYWYRQILGQKVEFLVSFYNNEISEKSEIFDDQFSVERPDGSNFTLKIRSTKLEDSAMYFCASTGNLRGNTIYFGEGSWLTVV.

The CDR3 DNA follows: TGTGCCAGCAGTCAACAGGACCTTCAGGGGACCCAGTACTTC. Protein: CASSQQDLQGTQYF. The chain uses TRBV6-5 and TRBJ2-5; D might be TRBD1 (5 bases). Trimming shortened V by 5 bases and J by 7 bases, and 17 bases separated the two germline ends. The germline V gene encodes CDR1 MNHEY and CDR2 SVGAGI. This CDR3 spans 14 amino acids.

The rearrangement uses TRBV7-2 and TRBJ2-7, with TRBD1 matching over 9 bases. V lost 3 bases, J lost 3 bases, and 6 bases stayed unmatched. Germline V CDR1 and CDR2: SGHTA, FQGNSA. CDR3 size: 15 residues. The CDR3 reads CASSFDRGRGYEQYF. The DNA of the CDR3 is TGTGCCAGCAGCTTCGACAGGGGGAGAGGCTACGAGCAGTACTTC.